The clone carrying this T cell receptor (beta chain) has a count of ten or more. Researchers made TCR beta libraries by using iRepertoire HTBI primers and running Arm-PCR on CDR3 regions. TCRdb reprocessed the multiplex PCR reads via MiXCR and lists one record per CDR3 protein. The table includes some 350,000 distinct CDR3 sequences, roughly 16% detected once. The time point denotes: newly diagnosed GD, antithyroid drugs for less than 3 months. Extracted RNA from PBMCs served as the source of the TCR library. This sample stems from a study of regulatory T cells in long-lasting Graves disease. The length of the CDR3 is 14 residues. The germline gives CDR1 DFQATT, CDR2 SNEGSKA (reference sequence). V gave up 1 base and J gave up 7 bases, with 16 bases separating them. These data also formed part of another study, on T cells in Graves' hyperthyroidism and ophthalmopathy. This second study says: The study enrolled patients aged 18 to 65 with newly diagnosed hyperthyroidism of under 2 months' duration. The HTBI primer set served for first-round RT-PCR of the TCR CDR3. Most clonotypes that expanded in the thyroid above 0.001 also showed up in blood. Median prediction lead before ophthalmopathy onset was 5.5 to 7 months with the model.

The V and J genes are TRBV20-1 and TRBJ1-1, with a tentative D call TRBD1 (6 bases). The TCR originated in a woman between 18 and 29 years old with Graves disease. The specimen comprised peripheral blood mononuclear cells (PBMCs), sampled at new diagnosis, from a patient treated with antithyroid drugs. The chain's CDR3 is CSARVQQGIGEAFF. CDR3 in DNA: TGCAGTGCTAGAGTACAGCAGGGGATCGGTGAAGCTTTCTTT.